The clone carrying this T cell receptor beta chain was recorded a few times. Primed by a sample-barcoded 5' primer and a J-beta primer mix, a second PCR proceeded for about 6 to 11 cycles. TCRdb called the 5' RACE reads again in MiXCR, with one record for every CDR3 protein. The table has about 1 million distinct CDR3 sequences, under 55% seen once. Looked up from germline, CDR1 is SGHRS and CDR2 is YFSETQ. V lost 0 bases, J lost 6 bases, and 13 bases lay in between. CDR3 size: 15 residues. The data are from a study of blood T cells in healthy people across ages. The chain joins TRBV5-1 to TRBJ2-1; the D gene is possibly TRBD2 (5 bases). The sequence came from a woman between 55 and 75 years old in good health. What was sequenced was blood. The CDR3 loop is CASSLELAIGNEQFF. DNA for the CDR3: TGCGCCAGCAGCTTGGAGTTAGCGATAGGCAATGAGCAGTTCTTC.